The rows below give T cell receptor beta chains drawn from one sample of a study of T-cell memory formation after mild COVID-19. Each CDR3 protein is one row after TCRdb ran MiXCR on the 5' RACE reads. The sample yields a few hundred thousand distinct CDR3 sequences, roughly 14% seen once. The specimen was PBMCs or a T cell subset sorted from them (not recorded which). The receptors come from a young man who had mild COVID-19 (a few samples of this study predate the infection). Cell type and time point are not known. Each CDR3 is given with its conserved first and last residue. Each record gives: CDR3 length, J gene, V gene, CDR3 protein.

12 TRBJ1-1 TRBV6-2/TRBV6-3 CASPPTVTEAFF
12 TRBJ1-6 TRBV20-1 CSATTRNSPLHF
15 TRBJ2-2 TRBV9 CASSPAGGFAGELFF
14 TRBJ2-7 TRBV6-2/TRBV6-3 CASTQPGPSYEQYF
12 TRBJ2-1 TRBV12-3/TRBV12-4 CASSLHRNEQFF
15 TRBJ1-3 TRBV6-5 CASSYSGSSGNTIYF
15 TRBJ2-3 TRBV7-2 CASSLDFISTDTQYF
18 TRBJ2-2 TRBV9 CASSHSRQGAQGTGELFF
13 TRBJ2-3 TRBV12-3/TRBV12-4 CASSSGRGNTQYF
16 TRBJ1-2 TRBV18 CASSPSGAGINYGYTF
14 TRBJ1-1 TRBV5-1 CASSVDRAGTEAFF
16 TRBJ2-1 TRBV5-1 CASSTSSGAQYNEQFF
14 TRBJ2-2 TRBV9 CASREGEQTGELFF
14 TRBJ1-4 TRBV5-5 CASGGTGGNEKLFF
16 TRBJ1-2 TRBV10-3 CAISEYRDGANYGYTF
16 TRBJ2-2 TRBV3-1 CASSPRGGKNTGELFF
14 TRBJ1-6 TRBV4-1 CASSRTGLLSPLHF
14 TRBJ2-7 TRBV4-1 CASSLFTGVYEQYF
11 TRBJ2-7 TRBV7-8 CASSVAGEQYF
16 TRBJ2-3 TRBV6-5 CASSYFPSGGPDTQYF
15 TRBJ2-1 TRBV4-2 CASSQGTGTYNEQFF
14 TRBJ2-1 TRBV11-1 CASSLDPGYNEQFF
14 TRBJ2-3 TRBV7-3 CASSPSLRPDTQYF
13 TRBJ1-2 TRBV5-6 CASSLNEGLGYTF
13 TRBJ2-5 TRBV5-1 CASSLGWIETQYF
15 TRBJ1-2 TRBV6-5 CASSHPRAGNYGYTF
13 TRBJ1-1 TRBV5-8 CASSLALQGAAFF
16 TRBJ1-1 TRBV5-1 CASSLKDRTRETEAFF
15 TRBJ1-1 TRBV5-1 CASSLRTTGNTEAFF
12 TRBJ1-1 TRBV10-3 CAIRAGNTEAFF
15 TRBJ2-1 TRBV6-2/TRBV6-3 CASTEDGSSYNEQFF
13 TRBJ1-5 TRBV11-2 CASQGGLNQPQHF
13 TRBJ2-3 TRBV9 CASSVTLTDTQYF
13 TRBJ1-2 TRBV20-1 CSARLQGSGGYTF
13 TRBJ1-2 TRBV7-9 CASSVGRLEGYTF
15 TRBJ2-1 TRBV27 CASREGLAFYNEQFF
13 TRBJ2-5 TRBV5-1 CASSFPEGETQYF
13 TRBJ1-1 TRBV30 CAWNRGRGTEAFF
14 TRBJ2-7 TRBV20-1 CSAREGGGSYEQYF
12 TRBJ2-7 TRBV29-1 CSVVTALYEQYF
15 TRBJ2-7 TRBV5-5 CASSPTSGGFYEQYF